These T cell receptor beta chains were read from a single sample in a study of cytomegalovirus exposure and HLA in healthy donors. Sequencing used immunoSEQ multiplex PCR; TCRdb keeps in-frame clones, though not all of them. The table lists more than 70,000 clones. Specimen: PBMCs. The receptors shown here come from a woman aged 60-75 years in good health and CMV-seronegative. CDR3s include the opening cysteine and the closing phenylalanine or tryptophan. Fields, in order: D gene, V gene, J gene, CDR3 DNA, CDR3 protein. A D gene is named only where the DNA matches it firmly.

TRBD1	TRBV20-1	TRBJ2-4	TGCAGTGCTCCACAGGGGAACATTCAGTACTTC	CSAPQGNIQYF
.	TRBV11-2	TRBJ2-1	TGTGCCAGCAGCTTATTTTTCCGCAATGAGCAGTTCTTC	CASSLFFRNEQFF
.	TRBV6-6	TRBJ2-3	TGTGCCAGCTACAGGGGGGGGGACACTAGCACAGATACGCAGTATTTT	CASYRGGDTSTDTQYF
.	TRBV28	TRBJ1-2	TGTGCCAGCAGAATAGACTCCCCGGTTGATCCAAGGGGTGGCTACACCTTC	CASRIDSPVDPRGGYTF
TRBD1	TRBV19	TRBJ2-7	TGTGCCAGTAGTACCCGGGGACAGGGAACGCGTTCCTACGAGCAGTACTTC	CASSTRGQGTRSYEQYF
TRBD1	TRBV27	TRBJ2-7	TGTGCCAGCAGACTCGGGACAGCAGTCTCCTACGAGCAGTACTTC	CASRLGTAVSYEQYF
.	TRBV2	TRBJ2-2	TGTGCCAGCAGAAGGACAGAAAACACCGGGGAGCTGTTTTTT	CASRRTENTGELFF
.	TRBV27	TRBJ1-2	TGTGCCAGCAGTTTAGCCGCAGGGAATGGCTACACCTTC	CASSLAAGNGYTF
.	TRBV5-6	TRBJ2-5	TGTGCCAGCAGCTTCGAAGAGACCCAGTACTTC	CASSFEETQYF
TRBD2	TRBV10-3	TRBJ2-3	TGTGCCATCTCAAGCGGGGCAGATACGCAGTATTTT	CAISSGADTQYF
TRBD2	TRBV7-2	TRBJ2-5	TGTGCCAGCAGCTTGGGACTAGGGACCCAGTACTTC	CASSLGLGTQYF
.	TRBV18	TRBJ2-3	TGTGCCAGCTCTGGCGCCGGGACAGATACGCAGTATTTT	CASSGAGTDTQYF
TRBD2	TRBV7-3	TRBJ2-7	TGTGCCAGCAGGTCTAGCGGGGCCAGCTCCTACGAGCAGTACTTC	CASRSSGASSYEQYF
.	TRBV2	TRBJ2-6	TGTGCCAGCAGTGAAGAGAGCTCTGGGGCCAACGTCCTGACTTTC	CASSEESSGANVLTF
TRBD2	TRBV9	TRBJ2-2	TGTGCCAGCAGCGGGACTAGCGGTACCACCGGGGAGCTGTTTTTT	CASSGTSGTTGELFF
.	TRBV6-1	TRBJ1-1	TGTGCCAGCAGCGAGGCGGGGGAAAGCACTGAAGCTTTCTTT	CASSEAGESTEAFF
TRBD2	TRBV7-9	TRBJ2-1	TGTGCCAGCAGCATTCTGACTAGCGGGATATACAATGAGCAGTTCTTC	CASSILTSGIYNEQFF
.	TRBV5-1	TRBJ2-6	TGCGCCAGCACCTCTGGGTTACAGGGACCGTCTGGGGCCAACGTCCTGACTTTC	CASTSGLQGPSGANVLTF